The 20 T cell receptor beta chains in this list originate from one sample, sequenced in a study of CD8 T cells in ankylosing spondylitis. A single record per CDR3 protein comes from TCRdb applying MiXCR to the 5' RACE reads. The sample shows fewer than 250,000 distinct CDR3 sequences, more than 25% of them seen only once. Sequenced: blood, either unsorted or a sorted T cell fraction (not recorded which). The receptor set was obtained from a male donor with ankylosing spondylitis or in good health (not recorded which).

The rearrangement links TRBV9 to TRBJ1-5; 11 bases fit TRBD1. This CDR3 is 15 amino acids long. Trimming cost V 4 bases and J 5 bases; bases outside gene matches: 5. Germline assignment: CDR1 SGDLS and CDR2 YYNGEE. The DNA of the CDR3 is TGTGCCAGCAGCCCGGGACAGGGGGATTATCAGCCCCAGCATTTT. Amino acids: CASSPGQGDYQPQHF.

This clonotype was detected a few times. The chain recombines TRBV5-1 with TRBJ2-5; the D gene is possibly TRBD2 (6 bases). This CDR3 region has 14 residues. With 4 bases removed from V and 5 bases from J, the gap between germline ends came to 15 bases. CDR1 and CDR2 (germline): SGHRS, YFSETQ. The CDR3 spells CASSGGSGLETQYF. As DNA, the CDR3 is TGCGCCAGCAGCGGGGGGTCAGGGTTGGAGACCCAGTACTTC.

At least ten counts were recorded for this clonotype. The chain has TRBV12-3 or TRBV12-4 and TRBJ2-1; D remains unclear. The CDR3 has 15 residues. The V end lost 2 bases, the J end lost 6 bases, and 14 bases lay between the germline ends. CDR3 in amino acids: CASSLPRSFVNEQFF. CDR3 DNA sequence: TGTGCCAGCAGTTTACCCCGCAGTTTCGTCAATGAGCAGTTCTTC.

This clonotype was counted at least ten times. The CDR3 nucleotides are TGCAGCGGGGGACTAGCTGAGCAGTTCTTC. This encodes CSGGLAEQFF. The rearrangement joins TRBV29-1 to TRBJ2-1, with TRBD2 matching 9 bases. CDR3 length equals 10 residues. Germline-derived CDR1 and CDR2 are SQVTM and ANQGSEA. V dropped 7 bases and J dropped 9; count of bases not matched to a gene: 1.

The gene calls are TRBV20-1 and TRBJ2-5; perhaps D is TRBD1 or TRBD2 (6 bases each). The CDR3 extends over 13 amino acids. V was shortened by 4 bases and J by 2 bases, with 11 bases between the two germline ends. Germline V gives CDR1 DFQATT, CDR2 SNEGSKA (reference sequence). The CDR3 protein is CSAIRGPQETQYF. The CDR3 coding sequence is TGCAGTGCTATCCGGGGGCCTCAAGAGACCCAGTACTTC.

The chain joins TRBV7-2 to TRBJ2-7; TRBD1 or TRBD2 may be the D gene (6 bases each). Germline V gene sequence: CDR1 SGHTA, CDR2 FQGNSA. Trimming stripped 5 bases from V and 7 bases from J, with 18 bases between. The CDR3 totals 14 residues. The CDR3 sequence: CASSQPSQGGEQYF. The CDR3 region has the DNA TGTGCCAGCAGCCAGCCTTCACAGGGAGGAGAGCAGTACTTC. The full variable domain, its missing parts supplied by reference TRBV7-2 and TRBJ2-7, is GAGVSQSPSNKVTEKGKDVELRCDPISGHTALYWYRQSLGQGLEFLIYFQGNSAPDKSGLPSDRFSAERTGGSVSTLTIQRTQQEDSAVYLCASSQPSQGGEQYFGPGTRLTVT.

This clonotype was counted at least ten times. The CDR3 sequence: CSARDRLGGETQYF. CDR3 nucleotide sequence: TGCAGTGCTAGAGATAGGTTGGGGGGGGAGACCCAGTACTTC. The V gene is TRBV20-1, the J gene TRBJ2-5; TRBD2 matches at 7 bases. The CDR3 contains 14 residues. Trimming took 0 bases from V and 5 from J; bases not matched to a gene: 6. Germline CDR1 is DFQATT and CDR2 is SNEGSKA (reference sequence).

Comment on this clonotype: A much more abundant neighbour one base away suggests this may be a read error. The V call is TRBV20-1, the J call TRBJ2-1, with D perhaps matching TRBD1 or TRBD2 (5 bases each). Trimming pared 8 bases from V and 7 bases from J, leaving 21 bases between. Germline loops: CDR1 DFQATT, CDR2 SNEGSKA (reference sequence). The CDR3 sequence is 14 residues long. In DNA form, the CDR3 reads TGCAGTCCTATGAGGGGCGCTATCGTTAATGAGCAGTTCTTC. As protein: CSPMRGAIVNEQFF.

This clonotype was seen a few times. The chain combines TRBV29-1 with TRBJ1-2; D not certain. The V gene's germline CDR1 is SQVTM and CDR2 ANQGSEA. V was pared by 3 bases and J by 5 bases, with 7 bases between. CDR3 length: 11 residues. The CDR3: CSVDAGYGYTF. The CDR3 coding sequence is TGCAGCGTTGATGCGGGGTATGGCTACACCTTC.

The chain combines TRBV29-1 with TRBJ1-3, with 8 bases aligning to TRBD1. The J segment lost 2 bases and the V segment lost 6 bases, leaving 6 bases of the junction unmatched. Germline V CDR1 and CDR2: SQVTM, ANQGSEA. The CDR3 totals 14 residues. The CDR3 DNA is TGCAGCGTACGGGCAGGGGGCGCTGGAAACACCATATATTTT. This gives the protein CSVRAGGAGNTIYF.

This clonotype was picked up many times. The chain combines TRBV5-4 with TRBJ2-2, with D possibly TRBD2 on 6 matching bases. Germline loops: CDR1 SGHNT, CDR2 YYREEE (reference sequence). The CDR3 has 16 amino acids. Trimming left V 4 bases short and J 0 bases short, with 13 bases between. CDR3 sequence (DNA): TGTGCCAGCAGCGAGGGACTCAACGCGAACACCGGGGAGCTGTTTTTT. It specifies CASSEGLNANTGELFF.

This clonotype was picked up many times. Here the CDR3 DNA reads TGTGCCAGCGGACTGAGGACCGTCTCCTACGAGCAGTACTTC. It encodes CASGLRTVSYEQYF. The chain has TRBV12-3 or TRBV12-4 and TRBJ2-7; the D gene is possibly TRBD2 (5 bases). The CDR3 length is 14 residues. The V and J ends lost 8 bases and 0 bases respectively, with 14 bases between them.

This clonotype was observed many times. The gene calls are TRBV20-1 and TRBJ1-2; D is unclear. The CDR3 is 13 residues long. Germline CDR1 is DFQATT and CDR2 is SNEGSKA (reference sequence). Trimming removed 2 bases at V and 3 bases at J, with 10 bases between. CDR3 sequence: CSARLDRDYGYTF. Written as DNA, the CDR3 is TGCAGTGCTAGACTGGACCGAGACTATGGCTACACCTTC.

This clonotype was recorded at least ten times. The rearrangement links TRBV6-1 to TRBJ2-7; weak D call: TRBD2 (5 bases). The V end lost 6 bases, the J end lost 7 bases, and 10 bases lay between the germline ends. Germline CDR1 MNHNS, CDR2 SASEGT. This CDR3 is built from 11 residues. This CDR3 reads CASRSGAEQYF. The CDR3 DNA reads TGTGCCAGCAGGAGCGGAGCTGAGCAGTACTTC.

This clonotype was detected ten times or more. The V gene is TRBV6-5, the J gene TRBJ2-7; TRBD1 matches at 9 bases. The CDR3 is made up of 15 amino acids. Germline lookup yields CDR1 MNHEY and CDR2 SVGAGI. The J segment lost 2 bases and the V segment lost 0 bases, leaving 2 bases of the junction unmatched. CDR3 in amino acids: CASSYSRTGAYEQYF. In nucleotides, the CDR3 is TGTGCCAGCAGTTACTCGAGGACAGGGGCCTACGAGCAGTACTTC.

The chain couples TRBV29-1 to TRBJ2-5; D might be TRBD2 (6 bases). The CDR3 spans 13 residues. Germline CDR1 is SQVTM and CDR2 is ANQGSEA. The V end was cut by 5 bases, the J end by 4 bases, with 14 bases between. The CDR3 is CSVLPGSLETQYF. For the CDR3, the DNA is TGCAGCGTTCTCCCCGGGAGTTTAGAGACCCAGTACTTC.

In its sample, this clonotype was seen many times. The chain recombines TRBV3-1 with TRBJ2-2; D is ambiguous. CDR3 length: 12 amino acids. The germline V and J ends were trimmed by 3 bases and 7 bases, with 6 bases remaining between them. Germline lookup yields CDR1 LGHDT and CDR2 YNNKEL (reference sequence). The CDR3 here is CASSHGRGELFF. DNA for the CDR3: TGTGCCAGCAGCCACGGGCGCGGGGAGCTGTTTTTT. Full variable domain (rest looked up from reference TRBV3-1 and TRBJ2-2): DTAVSQTPKYLVTQMGNDKSIKCEQNLGHDTMYWYKQDSKKFLKIMFSYNNKELIINETVPNRFSPKSPDKAHLNLHINSLELGDSAVYFCASSHGRGELFFGEGSRLTVL.

The genes are TRBV12-3 or TRBV12-4 and TRBJ1-5; 7 bases are a match to TRBD1. Trimming took 2 bases from V and 4 from J; bases not matched to a gene: 5. CDR3 length: 15 residues. The CDR3 is CASSLWDRDNQPQHF. In DNA, the CDR3 is TGTGCCAGCAGTTTATGGGACAGAGATAATCAGCCCCAGCATTTT.

This clonotype was seen ten or more times. The chain joins TRBV10-3 to TRBJ2-3; 13 positions match TRBD2. The CDR3 spans 15 residues. Germline V gene lookup returns CDR1 ENHRY and CDR2 SYGVKD. Trimming cost V 3 bases and J 6 bases; bases outside gene matches: 3. The CDR3 bases are TGTGCCATCAGTGAACTAGCGGGAGGGCCGGATACGCAGTATTTT. It codes for CAISELAGGPDTQYF.

This clonotype was observed many times. The gene calls are TRBV11-2 and TRBJ1-6; D may be TRBD1 (5 bases). Germline loops: CDR1 SGHAT, CDR2 FQNNGV. This CDR3 contains 15 residues. V lost 1 base and J lost 2, with 6 bases in between. The CDR3 protein is CASSLGGTYNSPLHF. The CDR3 nucleotides read TGTGCCAGCAGCTTAGGGGGGACCTATAATTCACCCCTCCACTTT.